The 13 T cell receptor beta chains below come from one sample, sequenced in a study of blood T cell repertoires in COVID-19. Libraries were prepared by immunoSEQ multiplex PCR; TCRdb keeps only in-frame clonotypes and omits some of them. Seen here are around 300,000 clones, around 90% observed once, and the top ten hold about 3%. The sample consisted of PBMCs or T cells enriched from blood (not recorded which). These receptors were obtained from a woman in her fifties or sixties who had recovered from COVID-19.

This chain uses TRBV30 with TRBJ2-2; D gene ambiguous. The CDR3 loop spans 11 amino acids. V lost 4 bases and J 8 bases, leaving 8 bases between the germline ends. Germline V lookup: CDR1 GTSNPN, CDR2 SVGIG (reference sequence). CDR3 amino acids: CAWNQQGELFF. CDR3 sequence (DNA): TGTGCCTGGAATCAACAGGGGGAGCTGTTTTTT.

This chain joins TRBV7-9 and TRBJ2-1; no definite D call. V lost 5 bases and J lost 5, with 19 bases in between. The CDR3 runs to 16 residues. Germline CDR1 SEHNR, CDR2 FQNEAQ (reference sequence). The CDR3 region is CASSPPAPLVDNEQFF. In DNA, the CDR3 is TGTGCCAGCAGCCCGCCAGCGCCCCTGGTCGACAATGAGCAGTTCTTC.

Only a few counts were recorded for this clone. The rearrangement uses TRBV4-2 and TRBJ2-7; TRBD2 matches 12 bases. V trimming: 4 bases; J trimming: 2 bases; junction bases outside the gene matches: 15. The CDR3 covers 19 residues. The germline V gene encodes CDR1 LGHNA and CDR2 YNFKEQ. Written as DNA, the CDR3 is TGTGCCAGCAGCCGGATTTTGAGACTAGCGGGAGAATCGGCCTACGAGCAGTACTTC. This sequence encodes CASSRILRLAGESAYEQYF.

The rearrangement links TRBV5-6 to TRBJ2-5; 13 bases are shared with TRBD2. The CDR3 has 16 residues. CDR1 is SGHDT and CDR2 is YYEEEE in the germline V gene. J gave up 5 bases and V 4 bases, and 8 bases lay outside the gene matches. CDR3: CASSQTSGRPGETQYF. DNA for the CDR3: TGTGCCAGCAGCCAGACTAGCGGGAGGCCCGGGGAGACCCAGTACTTC.

The chain uses TRBV9 and TRBJ1-1; 8 bases fit TRBD1. Germline V gives CDR1 SGDLS, CDR2 YYNGEE. The CDR3 contains 15 residues. Trimming cost V 4 bases and J 4 bases; bases outside gene matches: 9. The CDR3 here is CASSPRTGRATEAFF. CDR3 coding DNA: TGTGCCAGCAGCCCCAGGACAGGGCGGGCCACTGAAGCTTTCTTT.

This clone was recorded once. V is TRBV18 and J is TRBJ2-7; 7 bases are shared with TRBD2. V dropped 4 bases and J dropped 5; count of bases not matched to a gene: 5. Germline CDR1 and CDR2: KGHSH and LQKENI. The CDR3 contains 13 residues. CDR3 loop: CASSQTSIHEQYF. The CDR3 nucleotides are TGTGCCAGCTCACAGACTAGCATCCACGAGCAGTACTTC.

This clone was observed once. The chain combines TRBV28 with TRBJ2-1, with 9 bases fitting TRBD2. V lost 8 bases, J lost 8 bases, and 10 bases stayed unmatched. The CDR3 covers 14 residues. CDR1 and CDR2 from the germline V gene are MDHEN and SYDVKM. CDR3 amino acids: CASGFSGSWDEQFF. In DNA form, the CDR3 reads TGTGCCAGCGGCTTTAGCGGGAGTTGGGATGAGCAGTTCTTC. The full variable domain, with the rest looked up from reference TRBV28 and TRBJ2-1, is DVKVTQSSRYLVKRTGEKVFLECVQDMDHENMFWYRQDPGLGLRLIYFSYDVKMKEKGDIPEGYSVSREKKERFSLILESASTNQTSMYLCASGFSGSWDEQFFGPGTRLTVL.

The chain uses TRBV7-2 and TRBJ2-7, with 7 positions matching TRBD2. Germline V gives CDR1 SGHTA, CDR2 FQGNSA. V lost 1 base, J lost 3 bases, and 3 bases stayed unmatched. This CDR3 is 14 amino acids long. The CDR3 spells CASSLEAGVYEQYF. DNA of the CDR3: TGTGCCAGCAGCTTAGAGGCGGGAGTCTACGAGCAGTACTTC.

The rearrangement links TRBV11-3 to TRBJ2-3; D remains unclear. Germline V gene data show CDR1 as SGHNT and CDR2 as YENEEA. This CDR3 spans 12 amino acids. V lost 0 bases, J lost 7 bases, and 5 bases lay in between. The CDR3 region is CASSLDPNTQYF. In DNA, the CDR3 is TGTGCCAGCAGCTTAGACCCCAATACGCAGTATTTT.

This rearrangement joins TRBV7-3 to TRBJ2-5, with no clear D. CDR1 and CDR2 from the germline V gene are SGHTA and FQGTGA. The V end lost 4 bases, the J end lost 3 bases, and 3 bases lay between the germline ends. The CDR3 covers 11 residues. The CDR3 here is CASSSKETQYF. For the CDR3, the DNA is TGTGCCAGCAGCTCAAAAGAGACCCAGTACTTC.

This chain joins TRBV28 and TRBJ1-1; D is possibly TRBD1 (6 bases). The ends were cut back, 7 bases at V and 3 bases at J, with 24 bases in the middle. Germline assignment: CDR1 MDHEN and CDR2 SYDVKM. This CDR3 comprises 17 residues. CDR3 nucleotides: TGTGCCAGCATGCTGGGGACATTTTACGGCGTGCACACTGAAGCTTTCTTT. Amino acid sequence: CASMLGTFYGVHTEAFF. The entire variable domain, with the rest obtained from reference TRBV28 and TRBJ1-1, is as follows: DVKVTQSSRYLVKRTGEKVFLECVQDMDHENMFWYRQDPGLGLRLIYFSYDVKMKEKGDIPEGYSVSREKKERFSLILESASTNQTSMYLCASMLGTFYGVHTEAFFGQGTRLTVV.

The chain links TRBV15 to TRBJ2-1; 8 bases align to TRBD1. The ends lost 1 base at V and 6 bases at J; junction bases unmatched: 8. CDR3 length: 16 residues. Germline lookup yields CDR1 LNHNV and CDR2 YYDKDF (reference sequence). CDR3 sequence: CATSRGRDRGANEQFF. As DNA, the CDR3 is TGTGCCACCAGCAGAGGCAGAGACAGGGGAGCCAATGAGCAGTTCTTC.

The sample holds one count of this clone. The V gene is TRBV19, the J gene TRBJ1-2; D uncertain. Germline V gene sequence: CDR1 LNHDA, CDR2 SQIVND (reference sequence). The CDR3 runs 13 residues. Trimming pared 3 bases from V and 8 bases from J, leaving 13 bases between. CDR3 sequence: CASSIPTRSGYTF. CDR3 nucleotide sequence: TGTGCCAGTAGTATCCCCACGCGCTCCGGCTACACCTTC.